This T cell receptor (beta chain) derives from a study of TIL therapy for anti-PD-1-resistant metastatic lung cancer. The overall study: Tumors had a median PD-L1 proportion score of around 6.4%. Half of patients were current or former smokers. Findings and caveats of the study: After infusion, TIL clonotypes partly replaced peripheral T cells and declined over months.

The germline gives CDR1 LNHDA, CDR2 SQIVND (reference sequence). The J segment lost 5 bases and the V segment lost 5 bases, leaving 10 bases of the junction unmatched. This CDR3 contains 15 residues. About this clone itself: Antigen: not known.

The libraries were made with immunoSEQ v3. The table came from immunoSEQ multiplex PCR; TCRdb's copy has only in-frame clones and leaves some out. The sample shows 30,000 to 45,000 clones, over 70% of them seen only once. As to time point: pre-treatment sample, taken before nivolumab and TIL therapy. Enrollment ran from October 2017 to January 2020. This chain connects TRBV19 to TRBJ1-2; 8 positions match TRBD1. Sample: blood, taken at baseline. This TCR came from a person aged 25 to 79 with non-small cell lung cancer. In nucleotides, the CDR3 is TGTGCCAGTAGTTCCGGACAGGGAGAAGGGTATGGCTACACCTTC. It encodes CASSSGQGEGYGYTF.